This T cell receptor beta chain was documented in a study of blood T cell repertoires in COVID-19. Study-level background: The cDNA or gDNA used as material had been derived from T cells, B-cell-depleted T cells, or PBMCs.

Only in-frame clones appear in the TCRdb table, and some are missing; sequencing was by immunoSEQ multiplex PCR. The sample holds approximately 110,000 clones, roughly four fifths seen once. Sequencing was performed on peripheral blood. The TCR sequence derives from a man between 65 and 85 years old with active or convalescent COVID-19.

The CDR3 sequence is CASSPRDTQYF. For the CDR3, the DNA is TGTGCCAGCAGCCCTAGAGATACGCAGTATTTT. This sequence joins TRBV7-9 and TRBJ2-3; unclear D gene. Germline-derived CDR1 and CDR2 are SEHNR and FQNEAQ (reference sequence). V gave up 5 bases and J gave up 5 bases, with 5 bases separating them. The CDR3 is 11 residues long.